This T cell receptor (beta chain) was documented in a study of shared clonotypes between healthy human individuals. The CDR3 has 15 amino acids. Only in-frame clones appear in the TCRdb table, and some are missing; sequencing was by immunoSEQ multiplex PCR. This repertoire shows around 700,000 clones, around 74% found once; its top ten account for over 1.5%. The J gene is TRBJ1-3, the V gene TRBV21-1; the tabulated D call, TRBD1, remains unverified against the DNA. TRBV21-1 is recorded as a pseudogene. This TCR derives from a woman in her twenties or thirties in good health. Sequencing used memory CD4+ T cells sorted from blood. Specified subset: CD45RA-negative fraction. CDR3 residues: CAARTSTGPLDTIYF. As DNA, the CDR3 is TGTGCCGCCAGAACGTCAACAGGGCCGTTGGATACCATATATTTT.